The clone carrying this TCR beta chain was counted a few times. Its antigen is not identified. When ophthalmopathy did not progress within 18 months, Graves' hyperthyroidism was considered stable. Patients were excluded because of uncontrolled infection, other autoimmune disease, pregnancy or lactation. Thyroid ultrasound and orbital computed tomography, with clinical symptoms and serum thyroxine and TRAb, informed diagnoses. Germline-derived CDR1 and CDR2 are LNHDA and SQIVND (reference sequence). The CDR3 has 15 amino acids. Deletions cut 3 bases from V and 1 base from J, with 10 bases between. These data are taken from a study of T cells in Graves' hyperthyroidism and ophthalmopathy. Study-wide findings and caveats: Ophthalmopathy was predicted by the model a median of 6.5 months ahead of onset.

Researchers amplified the TCR beta CDR3 regions from RNA transcripts. HTBI primers were the set used in a first-round RT-PCR of the TCR CDR3. MiXCR was run by TCRdb on the multiplex PCR reads, yielding one entry per CDR3 protein. Of hundreds of thousands of distinct CDR3 sequences in the sample, roughly 25% are singletons; the top ten hold around four fifths. The sample was blood. This receptor was obtained from a middle-aged man with Graves' hyperthyroidism. This chain connects TRBV19 to TRBJ1-5; unclear D gene. CDR3 DNA sequence: TGTGCCAGTAGTATCCAATCCGTCAGCAATCAGCCCCAGCATTTT. Amino acids: CASSIQSVSNQPQHF.